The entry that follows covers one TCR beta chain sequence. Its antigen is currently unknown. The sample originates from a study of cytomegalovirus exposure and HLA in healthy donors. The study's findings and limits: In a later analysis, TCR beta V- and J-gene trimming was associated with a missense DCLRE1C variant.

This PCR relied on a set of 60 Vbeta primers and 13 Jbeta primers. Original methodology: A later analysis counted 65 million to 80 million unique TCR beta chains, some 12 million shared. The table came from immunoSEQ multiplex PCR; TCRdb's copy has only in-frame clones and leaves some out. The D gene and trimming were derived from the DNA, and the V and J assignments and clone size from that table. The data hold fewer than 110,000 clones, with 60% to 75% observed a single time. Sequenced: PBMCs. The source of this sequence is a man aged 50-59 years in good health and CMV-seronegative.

The CDR3 protein is CASSPDGGLAGPGELFF. The CDR3 region has the DNA TGTGCCAGCAGCCCCGATGGGGGACTAGCGGGGCCCGGGGAGCTGTTTTTT. V gene TRBV7-9 combines with J gene TRBJ2-2; the match to TRBD2 covers 13 bases. CDR3 size: 17 residues. From germline, CDR1 is SEHNR and CDR2 FQNEAQ (reference sequence). V dropped 5 bases and J dropped 6; count of bases not matched to a gene: 9.